Following are 25 T cell receptor beta chains from one sample sequenced in a study of cytomegalovirus exposure and HLA in healthy donors. Researchers ran the PCR with 60 Vbeta and 13 Jbeta primers. Sequencing used immunoSEQ multiplex PCR; TCRdb keeps in-frame clones, though not all of them. The sample consists of about 140,000 clones, roughly 86% of them appearing once. Sequencing was carried out using PBMCs. These receptors were collected from a woman in her thirties or forties in good health and CMV-seronegative.

This sequence joins TRBV5-4 and TRBJ1-1, with D possibly being TRBD1 (6 bases). Germline assignment: CDR1 SGHNT and CDR2 YYREEE (reference sequence). This CDR3 comprises 14 residues. Trimming shortened V by 2 bases and J by 5 bases, and 13 bases separated the two germline ends. CDR3 coding DNA: TGTGCCAGCAGCTTTAAACAGGGCATGACTGAAGCTTTCTTT. Translation: CASSFKQGMTEAFF.

This clone was observed once. The rearrangement uses TRBV11-3 and TRBJ1-4; D gene ambiguous. Trimming cost V 5 bases and J 6 bases, with 10 bases left between them. This CDR3 region has 13 residues. Germline V gene data show CDR1 as SGHNT and CDR2 as YENEEA. The CDR3 DNA is TGTGCCAGCAGCACAAATACCTATGAAAAACTGTTTTTT. Amino acid sequence: CASSTNTYEKLFF.

V usage is TRBV18 and J usage is TRBJ2-2, with 11 bases matching TRBD2. V was pared by 2 bases and J by 5 bases, with 7 bases of the junction left unmatched. The CDR3 sequence is 17 residues long. Germline-derived CDR1 and CDR2 are KGHSH and LQKENI. In DNA form, the CDR3 reads TGTGCCAGCTCACCAAGTCTAGCGGGAGGTGTGACCGGGGAGCTGTTTTTT. It encodes CASSPSLAGGVTGELFF.

For this clone: Other DNA sequences in the sample encode the same CDR3. Written as DNA, the CDR3 is TGTGCCAGCAGTCCCGGACAGCCATACTATGGCTACACCTTC. As protein: CASSPGQPYYGYTF. V is TRBV28 and J is TRBJ1-2, with D possibly TRBD1 on 6 matching bases. The CDR3 length is 14 residues. Germline V CDR1 and CDR2: MDHEN, SYDVKM. The V end was cut by 5 bases, the J end by 3 bases, with 13 bases between.

This clone was counted a single time. The chain employs TRBV2 and TRBJ1-3; TRBD1 is a possible D gene (6 bases). Trimming cost V 3 bases and J 0 bases, with 12 bases left between them. In germline, CDR1 is SNHLY, CDR2 FYNNEI. This CDR3 has 16 residues. Here the CDR3 DNA reads TGTGCCAGCAGTGATGGAAGGGGGAGCTCTGGAAACACCATATATTTT. The encoded protein is CASSDGRGSSGNTIYF. The variable domain in full, completed from reference TRBV2 and TRBJ1-3, reads EPEVTQTPSHQVTQMGQEVILRCVPISNHLYFYWYRQILGQKVEFLVSFYNNEISEKSEIFDDQFSVERPDGSNFTLKIRSTKLEDSAMYFCASSDGRGSSGNTIYFGEGSWLTVV.

The chain is built from TRBV25-1 and TRBJ1-2; D is unclear. Trimming took 6 bases from V and 7 from J, leaving 21 bases between them. Germline V gene lookup returns CDR1 MGHDK and CDR2 SYGVNS. The CDR3 contains 15 residues. CDR3 sequence reads: CASSQREGSLFGYTF. The CDR3 nucleotides are TGTGCCAGCAGCCAGCGAGAGGGATCTTTATTTGGCTACACCTTC.

The rearrangement uses TRBV6-5 and TRBJ1-1; D not resolved. The CDR3 runs to 15 residues. Per germline, CDR1 MNHEY and CDR2 SVGAGI. The ends were cut back, 8 bases at V and 3 bases at J, with 19 bases in the middle. The CDR3 bases are TGTGCCAGCCTTAGAACGCGGGGTATCGACACTGAAGCTTTCTTT. Translation gives CASLRTRGIDTEAFF.

The chain couples TRBV5-4 to TRBJ2-3; 11 bases agree with TRBD2. V was clipped by 4 bases and J by 4 bases; unmatched bases: 8. This CDR3 comprises 16 residues. Germline CDR1 and CDR2: SGHNT and YYREEE (reference sequence). CDR3 residues: CASSTRLAGSPDTQYF. DNA for the CDR3: TGTGCCAGCAGCACAAGACTAGCGGGATCCCCAGATACGCAGTATTTT.

The chain couples TRBV30 to TRBJ2-4, with 7 bases fitting TRBD1. CDR1 and CDR2 (germline): GTSNPN, SVGIG (reference sequence). The CDR3 spans 13 residues. V shed 8 bases, J shed 2 bases, and the junction held 6 bases outside the gene matches. In nucleotides, the CDR3 is TGTGCCGGACTCAGGGGGACCAAAAACATTCAGTACTTC. This gives the protein CAGLRGTKNIQYF.

Regarding this clone: A read error may account for a junction end that differs from germline. V is TRBV4-1 and J is TRBJ2-3, with 14 positions matching TRBD2. The CDR3 runs 15 residues. From germline, CDR1 is MGHRA and CDR2 YSYEKL. The CDR3 sequence: CASLGLAGVSDAQYF. The DNA of the CDR3 is TGCGCCAGCTTGGGACTAGCGGGAGTCTCAGATGCGCAGTATTTT.

This chain links TRBV5-1 with TRBJ1-1; D gene unclear. CDR3 length equals 15 residues. CDR1 SGHRS and CDR2 YFSETQ come from the germline V gene. The V end was cut by 1 base, the J end by 3 bases, with 13 bases between. CDR3 sequence reads: CASSLIPGMDTEAFF. The CDR3 DNA sequence: TGCGCCAGCAGCTTGATCCCCGGGATGGACACTGAAGCTTTCTTT.

Notes on this clone: A junction boundary mismatches the germline segment, possibly from a read error. The chain joins TRBV7-7 to TRBJ2-5, with a tentative D call TRBD2 (5 bases). The CDR3 has 13 residues. From germline, CDR1 is SSHAT and CDR2 FNYEAQ (reference sequence). CDR3 DNA: TGTGCTAGCAGCCGTGGACTGCAAGAGACCCAGTACTTC. This encodes CASSRGLQETQYF.

The chain employs TRBV28 and TRBJ2-3, with TRBD2 matching 16 bases. CDR3 length: 17 residues. Germline trimming cut 6 bases from V and 4 bases from J; bases unmatched to any gene: 7. Germline V CDR1 and CDR2: MDHEN, SYDVKM. CDR3 bases: TGTGCCAGCAGACCAGGGGGACTAGCGGGAGGGGCAGATACGCAGTATTTT. Translated, it gives CASRPGGLAGGADTQYF.

For the CDR3, the DNA is TGTGCCACCAGCAGAGATAGAACTAGCGTGTACGAGCAGTACTTC. Its translation: CATSRDRTSVYEQYF. V gene TRBV15 combines with J gene TRBJ2-7; the match to TRBD2 covers 7 bases. The CDR3 is 15 amino acids. Looked up from germline, CDR1 is LNHNV and CDR2 is YYDKDF (reference sequence). V trimming: 0 bases; J trimming: 4 bases; junction bases outside the gene matches: 6.

This sequence joins TRBV7-6 and TRBJ2-7, with D hard to call. The CDR3 contains 15 residues. The ends were cut back, 5 bases at V and 0 bases at J, with 14 bases in the middle. Looked up from germline, CDR1 is SGHVS and CDR2 is FNYEAQ. The CDR3 bases are TGTGCCAGCAGCCCCATGGCGGAGAGCTCCTACGAGCAGTACTTC. Translation gives CASSPMAESSYEQYF. The whole variable domain, filled in from reference TRBV7-6 and TRBJ2-7, reads GAGVSQSPRYKVTKRGQDVALRCDPISGHVSLYWYRQALGQGPEFLTYFNYEAQQDKSGLPNDRFSAERPEGSISTLTIQRTEQRDSAMYRCASSPMAESSYEQYFGPGTRLTVT.

In the case of this clone: Germline is not matched at one junction end, which may reflect a read error. This sequence joins TRBV7-9 and TRBJ2-3; 9 positions match TRBD2. Per the germline V gene, CDR1 is SEHNR and CDR2 is FQNEAQ (reference sequence). This CDR3 is built from 15 residues. The CDR3 sequence: CSSTQGAGGTTTQYF. CDR3 DNA sequence: TGTTCCAGCACGCAGGGAGCGGGAGGAACAACTACGCAGTATTTT.

This clone came up a few times. The chain employs TRBV7-9 and TRBJ1-3; D not certain. The V gene lost 5 bases and the J gene lost 2 bases, with 10 bases spanning the gap. Germline CDR1 reads SEHNR; CDR2 reads FQNEAQ (reference sequence). The CDR3 is 14 amino acids. The CDR3 bases are TGTGCCAGCAGCACTTGGGCTACTGGAAACACCATATATTTT. It translates to CASSTWATGNTIYF.

The genes are TRBV6-1 and TRBJ2-5; TRBD1 matches at 8 bases. Trimming cost V 6 bases and J 3 bases; bases outside gene matches: 9. The CDR3 extends over 15 amino acids. CDR1 is MNHNS, CDR2 SASEGT, per germline. CDR3 sequence reads: CASRFQGATEETQYF. The CDR3 DNA reads TGTGCCAGCAGATTCCAGGGGGCAACTGAAGAGACCCAGTACTTC.

The chain carries TRBV4-1 and TRBJ1-2; D is unresolved. V lost 0 bases, J lost 7 bases, and 12 bases lay in between. Germline V CDR1 and CDR2: MGHRA, YSYEKL. The CDR3 runs to 14 residues. The CDR3 DNA is TGCGCCAGCAGCCAAGATCTACTTGAAAGTGGCTACACCTTC. It translates to CASSQDLLESGYTF.

The chain has TRBV28 and TRBJ1-5; the D gene is possibly TRBD1 (5 bases). Germline V gene data show CDR1 as MDHEN and CDR2 as SYDVKM. Trimming shortened V by 6 bases and J by 4 bases, and 7 bases separated the two germline ends. This CDR3 spans 12 amino acids. The DNA for the CDR3 is TGTGCCAGCAGACCAGGGAATCAGCCCCAGCATTTT. This gives the protein CASRPGNQPQHF.

The V gene is TRBV29-1, the J gene TRBJ1-2, with D hard to call. Germline values: CDR1 SQVTM, CDR2 ANQGSEA. The V end lost 5 bases, the J end lost 7 bases, and 8 bases lay between the germline ends. The CDR3 is 10 residues long. The CDR3: CSVFEAGYTF. The CDR3 region has the DNA TGCAGCGTTTTTGAGGCTGGCTACACCTTC.

The chain carries TRBV10-3 and TRBJ1-1; the D is unclear. The CDR3 consists of 12 residues. Trimming stripped 2 bases from V and 9 bases from J, with 10 bases between. Germline CDR1 and CDR2: ENHRY and SYGVKD. As DNA, the CDR3 is TGTGCCATCAGTGAGACTAGCGAGAAAGCTTTCTTT. This translates into CAISETSEKAFF.

V gene TRBV19 combines with J gene TRBJ2-1, with 8 bases fitting TRBD1. Trimming took 5 bases from V and 4 from J; bases not matched to a gene: 7. This CDR3 has 15 amino acids. Germline V CDR1 and CDR2: LNHDA, SQIVND (reference sequence). The CDR3 region has the DNA TGTGCCAGTAGTTTCTCAGGGGGCTCGTACAATGAGCAGTTCTTC. This translates into CASSFSGGSYNEQFF.

The rearrangement joins TRBV5-1 to TRBJ1-2; D call uncertain. CDR3 length equals 12 residues. V was pared by 0 bases and J by 8 bases, with 8 bases between. The germline CDR1 and CDR2 sequences are SGHRS and YFSETQ. The CDR3 nucleotides are TGCGCCAGCAGCTTGGACAGAGAAGGCTACACCTTC. Residues: CASSLDREGYTF.

The rearrangement joins TRBV9 to TRBJ2-1; 10 nucleotides agree with TRBD2. Germline assignment: CDR1 SGDLS and CDR2 YYNGEE. The CDR3 length is 15 residues. V dropped 4 bases and J dropped 4; count of bases not matched to a gene: 5. CDR3 region: CASSIGLAEYNEQFF. The CDR3 DNA sequence: TGTGCCAGCAGCATCGGACTAGCGGAGTACAATGAGCAGTTCTTC.